What follows are 26 T cell receptor beta chains derived from one specimen sequenced in a study of cytomegalovirus exposure and HLA in healthy donors. Primers included in the PCR were 60 Vbeta and 13 Jbeta primers. Repertoires were generated with immunoSEQ multiplex PCR, while TCRdb's copy carries only in-frame clones and drops some. The sample includes some 170,000 clones, roughly 85% of them seen just once. Sequencing used PBMCs. The receptors shown here come from a middle-aged man in good health and CMV-seropositive.

CDR3 amino acids: CASSLAGGFGYTF. As DNA, the CDR3 is TGTGCCAGCAGCTTGGCGGGAGGGTTTGGCTACACCTTC. The rearrangement links TRBV5-4 to TRBJ1-2; D not certain. The CDR3 length is 13 residues. Trimming cost V 0 bases and J 7 bases, with 10 bases left between them. Germline assignment: CDR1 SGHNT and CDR2 YYREEE (reference sequence).

This chain joins TRBV5-8 and TRBJ1-1, with D possibly being TRBD1 (5 bases). This CDR3 has 14 residues. CDR1 and CDR2 from the germline V gene are SGHTS and YDEGEE. With 2 bases removed from V and 5 bases from J, the gap between germline ends came to 13 bases. CDR3 in DNA: TGTGCCAGCAGCTTTGGGGCAGGGTGGACTGAAGCTTTCTTT. It specifies CASSFGAGWTEAFF. Full variable domain (remainder filled in from reference TRBV5-8 and TRBJ1-1): EAGVTQSPTHLIKTRGQQATLRCSPISGHTSVYWYQQALGLGLQFLLWYDEGEERNRGNFPPRFSGRQFPNYSSELNVNALELEDSALYLCASSFGAGWTEAFFGQGTRLTVV.

This clone was picked up a small number of times. V is TRBV7-6 and J is TRBJ2-3, with D unresolved. The CDR3 covers 13 residues. Germline lookup yields CDR1 SGHVS and CDR2 FNYEAQ. The V and J ends lost 3 bases and 4 bases respectively, with 8 bases between them. The CDR3: CASSFSDADTQYF. The DNA of the CDR3 is TGTGCCAGCAGCTTTAGTGATGCAGATACGCAGTATTTT.

The gene calls are TRBV9 and TRBJ1-3; D ambiguous. V was pared by 4 bases and J by 2 bases, with 19 bases between. This CDR3 comprises 17 residues. The V gene's germline CDR1 is SGDLS and CDR2 YYNGEE. CDR3: CASSFSGRSGAGNTIYF. The DNA for the CDR3 is TGTGCCAGCAGCTTTAGTGGGAGGAGTGGAGCTGGAAACACCATATATTTT.

This chain connects TRBV28 to TRBJ1-1, with 10 bases that match TRBD1. Germline CDR1 reads MDHEN; CDR2 reads SYDVKM. V gave up 6 bases and J gave up 4 bases; unmatched junction bases: 8. The CDR3 runs to 15 residues. CDR3 bases: TGTGCCAGCAGGTCACCGGGACAGGGGTTCACTGAAGCTTTCTTT. It encodes CASRSPGQGFTEAFF.

In this sample, this clone turned up once. One junction end does not reproduce the germline sequence, and a read error may be involved. This chain joins TRBV7-7 and TRBJ2-1, with D perhaps matching TRBD2 (6 bases). From germline, CDR1 is SSHAT and CDR2 FNYEAQ (reference sequence). This CDR3 is built from 14 residues. The CDR3 region is CASSPGTSRHEQFF. CDR3 in DNA: TGTGCTAGCAGCCCCGGGACTTCCCGCCATGAGCAGTTCTTC. Full variable domain (rest looked up from reference TRBV7-7 and TRBJ2-1): GAGVSQSPRYKVTKRGQDVTLRCDPISSHATLYWYQQALGQGPEFLTYFNYEAQPDKSGLPSDRFSAERPEGSISTLTIQRTEQRDSAMYRCASSPGTSRHEQFFGPGTRLTVL.

This clone was observed a handful of times. The V call is TRBV6-5, the J call TRBJ1-1; TRBD1 is a possible D gene (5 bases). The CDR3 totals 14 residues. Trimming removed 0 bases at V and 3 bases at J, with 8 bases between. Germline V gene sequence: CDR1 MNHEY, CDR2 SVGAGI. The CDR3 DNA follows: TGTGCCAGCAGTTACTCGAAAGGGGACACTGAAGCTTTCTTT. Translating it yields CASSYSKGDTEAFF.

The chain combines TRBV28 with TRBJ1-1; D is perhaps TRBD1 (5 bases). Per the germline V gene, CDR1 is MDHEN and CDR2 is SYDVKM. The CDR3 has 14 amino acids. V shed 2 bases and J shed 5 bases, with 12 bases lying between them. The CDR3 DNA follows: TGTGCCAGCAGTTTAGGGGGGGGTGGGACTGAAGCTTTCTTT. Translating it yields CASSLGGGGTEAFF.

V is TRBV7-2 and J is TRBJ1-2; D possibly corresponds to TRBD1 (5 bases). Germline loops: CDR1 SGHTA, CDR2 FQGNSA. Trimming removed 1 base from V and 4 bases from J, with 10 bases in between. This CDR3 has 14 amino acids. The CDR3 DNA follows: TGTGCCAGCAGCTTAGTTCGGCAGGGCTATGGCTACACCTTC. It is translated as CASSLVRQGYGYTF.

This chain links TRBV5-1 with TRBJ2-7, with TRBD1 matching 11 bases. The length of the CDR3 is 12 residues. Germline V CDR1 and CDR2: SGHRS, YFSETQ. J gave up 9 bases and V 3 bases, and 2 bases lay outside the gene matches. CDR3 loop: CASSSGTGGQYF. The CDR3 DNA reads TGCGCCAGCAGCTCGGGGACAGGGGGGCAGTACTTC.

The chain recombines TRBV6-6 with TRBJ1-5; a weak D match, TRBD1 (6 bases). The V end was cut by 5 bases, the J end by 2 bases, with 16 bases between. Germline lookup yields CDR1 MNHNY and CDR2 SVGAGI (reference sequence). The CDR3 covers 16 residues. In DNA, the CDR3 is TGTGCCAGCAGTATGGGGGGGGCAGGGGGCAATCAGCCCCAGCATTTT. Translation gives CASSMGGAGGNQPQHF.

The chain uses TRBV5-1 and TRBJ2-1; weak D call: TRBD2 (6 bases). Trimming stripped 4 bases from V and 9 bases from J, with 14 bases between. The CDR3 runs 13 residues. Germline V CDR1 and CDR2: SGHRS, YFSETQ. This CDR3 reads CASSGGRRPEQFF. The CDR3 bases are TGCGCCAGCAGCGGGGGGAGACGGCCTGAGCAGTTCTTC. Variable domain in full (rest from reference TRBV5-1 and TRBJ2-1): KAGVTQTPRYLIKTRGQQVTLSCSPISGHRSVSWYQQTPGQGLQFLFEYFSETQRNKGNFPGRFSGRQFSNSRSEMNVSTLELGDSALYLCASSGGRRPEQFFGPGTRLTVL.

This chain connects TRBV30 to TRBJ1-1, with D tentatively TRBD1 (6 bases). The CDR3 covers 13 residues. V was trimmed by 5 bases and J by 3 bases, leaving 13 bases between them. In germline, CDR1 is GTSNPN, CDR2 SVGIG (reference sequence). The DNA for the CDR3 is TGTGCCTGGGAACAGGGAAGTCACACTGAAGCTTTCTTT. This translates into CAWEQGSHTEAFF.

The J gene is TRBJ2-2, the V gene TRBV5-4, with TRBD1 as a possible D gene (5 bases). The CDR3 spans 15 residues. The V end was cut by 4 bases, the J end by 1 base, with 11 bases between. Germline V gives CDR1 SGHNT, CDR2 YYREEE (reference sequence). CDR3 loop: CASSPDRLNTGELFF. CDR3 coding DNA: TGTGCCAGCAGCCCAGACAGATTGAACACCGGGGAGCTGTTTTTT.

On this clone itself: The sample has other DNA sequences that encode this CDR3 too. The chain uses TRBV9 and TRBJ1-3; possibly TRBD1 for D (6 bases). This CDR3 has 16 residues. CDR1 and CDR2 from the germline V gene are SGDLS and YYNGEE. V was trimmed by 4 bases and J by 0 bases, leaving 14 bases between them. CDR3 sequence reads: CASSLHRGSSGNTIYF. CDR3 bases: TGTGCCAGCAGCCTCCATAGGGGGAGCTCTGGAAACACCATATATTTT.

This clone was seen a single time. The chain couples TRBV7-9 to TRBJ1-1; 7 bases fit TRBD1. The CDR3 covers 15 residues. The ends lost 3 bases at V and 6 bases at J; junction bases unmatched: 10. The germline V gene has CDR1 SEHNR and CDR2 FQNEAQ (reference sequence). The CDR3 reads CASSLGTQGRAEAFF. DNA of the CDR3: TGTGCCAGCAGCTTGGGGACACAGGGGCGAGCTGAAGCTTTCTTT.

The chain uses TRBV9 and TRBJ2-2, with 14 bases lining up with TRBD2. Germline CDR1 reads SGDLS; CDR2 reads YYNGEE. The J segment lost 4 bases and the V segment lost 4 bases, leaving 3 bases of the junction unmatched. The CDR3 spans 16 residues. Here the CDR3 reads CASSSGTSGSTGELFF. The DNA for the CDR3 is TGTGCCAGCAGCTCCGGGACTAGCGGGAGCACCGGGGAGCTGTTTTTT.

The rearrangement links TRBV2 to TRBJ1-6; D might be TRBD1 (6 bases). The CDR3 covers 14 residues. CDR1 and CDR2 (germline): SNHLY, FYNNEI. Trimming cost V 3 bases and J 8 bases, with 11 bases left between them. CDR3 amino acids: CASSERTVYSPLHF. The CDR3 DNA is TGTGCCAGCAGTGAGAGGACAGTCTATTCACCCCTCCACTTT.

The chain joins TRBV30 to TRBJ1-2, with TRBD1 as a possible D gene (6 bases). Deletions cut 1 base from V and 7 bases from J, with 16 bases between. Germline CDR1 and CDR2: GTSNPN and SVGIG (reference sequence). This CDR3 spans 14 amino acids. The CDR3 DNA sequence: TGTGCCTGGAGTGCCCCAGGGGATACCGGTGGCTACACCTTC. This sequence encodes CAWSAPGDTGGYTF.

On this clone itself: The sample holds other DNA sequences that translate to the same CDR3. The rearrangement links TRBV5-1 to TRBJ2-2, with D perhaps matching TRBD1 (5 bases). The CDR3 extends over 13 amino acids. Per the germline V gene, CDR1 is SGHRS and CDR2 is YFSETQ. V was shortened by 1 base and J by 5 bases, with 6 bases between the two germline ends. CDR3 region: CASSLTGTGELFF. In DNA form, the CDR3 reads TGCGCCAGCAGCTTGACAGGAACCGGGGAGCTGTTTTTT.

The chain carries TRBV30 and TRBJ2-6; TRBD1 aligns across 11 bases. Germline lookup yields CDR1 GTSNPN and CDR2 SVGIG (reference sequence). Trimming at V came to 0 bases and at J to 4 bases, leaving 8 bases not matched to a gene. This CDR3 is built from 18 residues. The CDR3 spells CAWSVLGQGASGANVLTF. CDR3 coding DNA: TGTGCCTGGAGTGTACTAGGACAGGGGGCGTCCGGGGCCAACGTCCTGACTTTC. The entire variable domain, with the rest obtained from reference TRBV30 and TRBJ2-6, is as follows: SQTIHQWPATLVQPVGSPLSLECTVEGTSNPNLYWYRQAAGRGLQLLFYSVGIGQISSEVPQNLSASRPQDRQFILSSKKLLLSDSGFYLCAWSVLGQGASGANVLTFGAGSRLTVL.

The chain carries TRBV5-1 and TRBJ2-7; tentative D call: TRBD2 (5 bases). Germline V CDR1 and CDR2: SGHRS, YFSETQ. Trimming removed 1 base at V and 0 bases at J, with 8 bases between. The CDR3 sequence is 14 residues long. The CDR3 DNA reads TGCGCCAGCAGCTTGTCTGCGGGCTCCTACGAGCAGTACTTC. Translating gives CASSLSAGSYEQYF. Based on the CDR3 plus reference TRBV5-1 and TRBJ2-7, the full variable domain is KAGVTQTPRYLIKTRGQQVTLSCSPISGHRSVSWYQQTPGQGLQFLFEYFSETQRNKGNFPGRFSGRQFSNSRSEMNVSTLELGDSALYLCASSLSAGSYEQYFGPGTRLTVT.

V usage is TRBV2 and J usage is TRBJ1-5; D is possibly TRBD1 (5 bases). Germline CDR1 SNHLY, CDR2 FYNNEI. The CDR3 extends over 15 amino acids. V lost 3 bases and J 3 bases, leaving 12 bases between the germline ends. The CDR3 region has the DNA TGTGCCAGCAGTGACGCCAGGGCCCTCAATCAGCCCCAGCATTTT. It is translated as CASSDARALNQPQHF.

This clone was observed a single time. The V and J genes are TRBV27 and TRBJ1-1; 8 nucleotides line up with TRBD1. With V trimmed by 1 base and J by 8 bases, 9 bases remained unmatched. Germline V gene data show CDR1 as MNHEY and CDR2 as SMNVEV (reference sequence). This CDR3 has 15 residues. The CDR3 sequence: CASSLYGGQEREAFF. The DNA for the CDR3 is TGTGCCAGCAGTTTATATGGGGGACAGGAGAGGGAAGCTTTCTTT.

The V call is TRBV25-1, the J call TRBJ2-1; 12 bases line up with TRBD2. This CDR3 is built from 13 residues. V was clipped by 9 bases and J by 8 bases; unmatched bases: 5. CDR1 and CDR2 from the germline V gene are MGHDK and SYGVNS. The DNA for the CDR3 is TGTGCCAGTCGGACTAGCGGGAACTATGAGCAGTTCTTC. Translated: CASRTSGNYEQFF.

V gene TRBV9 combines with J gene TRBJ2-2; 8 nucleotides line up with TRBD1. CDR3 length: 16 residues. The J segment lost 6 bases and the V segment lost 4 bases, leaving 11 bases of the junction unmatched. The V gene's germline CDR1 is SGDLS and CDR2 YYNGEE. CDR3 in amino acids: CASSPRTGSSSGELFF. The CDR3 region has the DNA TGTGCCAGCAGCCCCAGGACAGGGTCATCCTCCGGGGAGCTGTTTTTT.